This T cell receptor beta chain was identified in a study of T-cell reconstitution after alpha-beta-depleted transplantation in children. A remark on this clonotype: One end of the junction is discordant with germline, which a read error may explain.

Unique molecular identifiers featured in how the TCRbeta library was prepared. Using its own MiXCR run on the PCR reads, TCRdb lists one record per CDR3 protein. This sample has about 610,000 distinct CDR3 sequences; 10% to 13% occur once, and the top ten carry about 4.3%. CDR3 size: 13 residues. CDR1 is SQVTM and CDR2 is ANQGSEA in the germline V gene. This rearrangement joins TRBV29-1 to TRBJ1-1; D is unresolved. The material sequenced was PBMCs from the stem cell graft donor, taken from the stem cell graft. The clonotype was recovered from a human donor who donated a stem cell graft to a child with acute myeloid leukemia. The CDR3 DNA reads TGCAGCGTTGTGAGGCCCTTGAAAACTGAAGCTTTCTTT. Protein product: CSVVRPLKTEAFF.